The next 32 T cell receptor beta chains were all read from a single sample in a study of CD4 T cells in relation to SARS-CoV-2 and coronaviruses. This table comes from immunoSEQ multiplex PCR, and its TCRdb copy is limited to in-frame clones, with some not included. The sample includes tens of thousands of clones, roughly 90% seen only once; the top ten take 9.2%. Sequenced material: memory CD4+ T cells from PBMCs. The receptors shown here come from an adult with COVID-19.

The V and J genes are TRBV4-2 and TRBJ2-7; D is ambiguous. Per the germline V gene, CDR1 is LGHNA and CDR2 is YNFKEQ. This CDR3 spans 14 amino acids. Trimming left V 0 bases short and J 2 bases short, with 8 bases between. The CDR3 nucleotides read TGTGCCAGCAGCCAAGATCGTCTAGCCTACGAGCAGTACTTC. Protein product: CASSQDRLAYEQYF.

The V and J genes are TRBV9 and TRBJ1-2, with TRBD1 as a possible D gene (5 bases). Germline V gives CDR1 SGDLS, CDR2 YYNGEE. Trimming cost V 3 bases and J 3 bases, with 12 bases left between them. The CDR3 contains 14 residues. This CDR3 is CASSALDSYYGYTF. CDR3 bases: TGTGCCAGCAGCGCCCTCGACAGCTACTATGGCTACACCTTC.

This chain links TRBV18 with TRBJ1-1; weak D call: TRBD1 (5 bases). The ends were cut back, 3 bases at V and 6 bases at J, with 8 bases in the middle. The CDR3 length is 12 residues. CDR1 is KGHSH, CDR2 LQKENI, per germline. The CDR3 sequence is CASSPAGAEAFF. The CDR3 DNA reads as TGTGCCAGCTCACCTGCGGGGGCTGAAGCTTTCTTT.

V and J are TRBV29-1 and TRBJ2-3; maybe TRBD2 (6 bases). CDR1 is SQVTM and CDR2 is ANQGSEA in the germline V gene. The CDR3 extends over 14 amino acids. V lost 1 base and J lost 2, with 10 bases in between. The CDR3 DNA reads TGCAGCGTTGAAGGCCGACTAGACACAGATACGCAGTATTTT. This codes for CSVEGRLDTDTQYF.

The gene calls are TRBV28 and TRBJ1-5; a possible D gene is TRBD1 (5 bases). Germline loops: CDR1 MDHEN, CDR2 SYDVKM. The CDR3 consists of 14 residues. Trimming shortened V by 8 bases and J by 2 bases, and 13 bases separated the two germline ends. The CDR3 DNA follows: TGTGCCAGCGAGTCAGGGAAGGGCAATCAGCCCCAGCATTTT. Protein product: CASESGKGNQPQHF. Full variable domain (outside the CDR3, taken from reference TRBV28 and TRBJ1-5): DVKVTQSSRYLVKRTGEKVFLECVQDMDHENMFWYRQDPGLGLRLIYFSYDVKMKEKGDIPEGYSVSREKKERFSLILESASTNQTSMYLCASESGKGNQPQHFGDGTRLSIL.

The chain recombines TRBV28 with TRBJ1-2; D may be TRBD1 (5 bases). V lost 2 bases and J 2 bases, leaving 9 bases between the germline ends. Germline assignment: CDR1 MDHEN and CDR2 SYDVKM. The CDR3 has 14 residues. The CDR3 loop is CASSLPGGNYGYTF. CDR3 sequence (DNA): TGTGCCAGCAGTTTACCGGGGGGGAACTATGGCTACACCTTC.

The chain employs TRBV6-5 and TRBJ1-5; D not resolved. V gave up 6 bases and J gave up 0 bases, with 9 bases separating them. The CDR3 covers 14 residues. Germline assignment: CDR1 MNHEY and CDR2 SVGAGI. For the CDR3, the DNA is TGTGCCAGCAGCCGCGACAATAGCAATCAGCCCCAGCATTTT. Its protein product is CASSRDNSNQPQHF.

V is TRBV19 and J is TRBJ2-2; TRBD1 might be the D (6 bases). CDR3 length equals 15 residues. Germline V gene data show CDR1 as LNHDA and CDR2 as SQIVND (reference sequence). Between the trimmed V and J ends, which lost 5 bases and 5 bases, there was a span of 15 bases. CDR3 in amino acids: CASSARTAYTGELFF. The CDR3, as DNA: TGTGCCAGTAGTGCCCGGACAGCTTATACCGGGGAGCTGTTTTTT.

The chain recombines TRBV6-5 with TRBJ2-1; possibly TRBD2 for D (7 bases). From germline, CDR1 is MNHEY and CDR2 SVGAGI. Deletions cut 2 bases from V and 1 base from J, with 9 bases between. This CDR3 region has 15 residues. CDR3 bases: TGTGCCAGCAGTTACCGGGGGGCTTCCTACAATGAGCAGTTCTTC. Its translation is CASSYRGASYNEQFF.

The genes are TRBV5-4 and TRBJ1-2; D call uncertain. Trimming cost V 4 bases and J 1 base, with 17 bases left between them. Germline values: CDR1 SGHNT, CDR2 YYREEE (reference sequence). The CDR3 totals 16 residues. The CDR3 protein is CASSTRVVGSNYGYTF. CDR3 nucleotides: TGTGCCAGCAGCACACGGGTGGTGGGGAGTAACTATGGCTACACCTTC.

This CDR3 reads CASSQGTSGGADTQYF. CDR3 DNA sequence: TGTGCCAGCAGCCAAGGTACTAGCGGGGGGGCAGATACGCAGTATTTT. The chain carries TRBV4-2 and TRBJ2-3; 13 bases are a match to TRBD2. Losses at the gene ends were 1 base for V and 4 bases for J; bases not matched to a gene: 2. Germline loops: CDR1 LGHNA, CDR2 YNFKEQ. The CDR3 is 16 amino acids.

In DNA form, the CDR3 reads TGTGCCAGCAGCCTCTTCAACAGGGAGCAGTACTTC. Translating gives CASSLFNREQYF. The V call is TRBV7-9, the J call TRBJ2-7; D is possibly TRBD1 (5 bases). The CDR3 spans 12 residues. Trimming stripped 5 bases from V and 7 bases from J, with 12 bases between. CDR1 and CDR2 from the germline V gene are SEHNR and FQNEAQ (reference sequence).

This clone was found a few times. CDR3 coding DNA: TGTGCCAGTCGCCGGGGGGACGCGAGCTCCTACGAGCAGTACTTC. This translates into CASRRGDASSYEQYF. The chain carries TRBV6-5 and TRBJ2-7, with 7 bases lining up with TRBD2. V shed 9 bases, J shed 0 bases, and the junction held 11 bases outside the gene matches. CDR3 size: 15 residues. CDR1 is MNHEY and CDR2 is SVGAGI in the germline V gene.

CDR3 residues: CASSGGITNTGELFF. The CDR3 region has the DNA TGTGCCAGCAGTGGGGGGATAACGAACACCGGGGAGCTGTTTTTT. V is TRBV2 and J is TRBJ2-2; D is possibly TRBD1 or TRBD2 (5 bases each). This CDR3 spans 15 amino acids. The germline V gene encodes CDR1 SNHLY and CDR2 FYNNEI. The V end lost 4 bases, the J end lost 0 bases, and 9 bases lay between the germline ends.

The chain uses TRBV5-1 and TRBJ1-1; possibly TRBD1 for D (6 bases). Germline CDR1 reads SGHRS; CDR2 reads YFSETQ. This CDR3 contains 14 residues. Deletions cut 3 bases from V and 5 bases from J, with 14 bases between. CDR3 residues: CASSSEQGRTEAFF. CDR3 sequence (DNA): TGCGCCAGCAGCTCGGAACAGGGAAGAACTGAAGCTTTCTTT.

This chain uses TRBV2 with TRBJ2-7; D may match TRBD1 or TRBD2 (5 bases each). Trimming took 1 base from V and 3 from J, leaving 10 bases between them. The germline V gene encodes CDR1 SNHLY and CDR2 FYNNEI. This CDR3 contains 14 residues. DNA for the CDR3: TGTGCCAGCAGTGAAGGTCAGGGAGACTACGAGCAGTACTTC. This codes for CASSEGQGDYEQYF.

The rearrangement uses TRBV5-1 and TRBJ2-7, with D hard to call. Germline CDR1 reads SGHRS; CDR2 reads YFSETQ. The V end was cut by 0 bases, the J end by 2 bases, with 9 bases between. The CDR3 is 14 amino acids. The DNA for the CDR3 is TGCGCCAGCAGCTTGGATGGCAGTCCCTACGAGCAGTACTTC. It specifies CASSLDGSPYEQYF.

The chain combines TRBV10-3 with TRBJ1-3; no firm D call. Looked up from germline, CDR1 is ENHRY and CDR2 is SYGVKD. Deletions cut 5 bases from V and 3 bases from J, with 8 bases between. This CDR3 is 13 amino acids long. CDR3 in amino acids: CAISPAGGNTIYF. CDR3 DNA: TGTGCCATCAGTCCGGCGGGTGGAAACACCATATATTTT.

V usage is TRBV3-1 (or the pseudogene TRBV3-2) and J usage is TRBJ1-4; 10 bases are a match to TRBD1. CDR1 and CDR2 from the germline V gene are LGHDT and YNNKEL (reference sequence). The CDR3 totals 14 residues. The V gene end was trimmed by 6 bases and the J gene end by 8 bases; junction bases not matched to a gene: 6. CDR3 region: CASSRQGAWEKLFF. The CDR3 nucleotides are TGTGCCAGCAGTAGACAGGGGGCCTGGGAAAAACTGTTTTTT.

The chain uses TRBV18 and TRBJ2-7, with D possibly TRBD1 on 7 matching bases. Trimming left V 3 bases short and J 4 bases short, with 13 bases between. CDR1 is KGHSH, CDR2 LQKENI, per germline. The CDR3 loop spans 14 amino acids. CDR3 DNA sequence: TGTGCCAGCTCACCCGCGGGACAGCCGTACGAGCAGTACTTC. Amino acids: CASSPAGQPYEQYF.

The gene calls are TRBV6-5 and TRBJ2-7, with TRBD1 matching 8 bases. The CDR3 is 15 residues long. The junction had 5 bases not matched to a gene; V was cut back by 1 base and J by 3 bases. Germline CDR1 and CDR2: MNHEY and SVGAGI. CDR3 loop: CASSYLDRGGYEQYF. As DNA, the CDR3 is TGTGCCAGCAGTTACTTAGACAGGGGAGGCTACGAGCAGTACTTC.

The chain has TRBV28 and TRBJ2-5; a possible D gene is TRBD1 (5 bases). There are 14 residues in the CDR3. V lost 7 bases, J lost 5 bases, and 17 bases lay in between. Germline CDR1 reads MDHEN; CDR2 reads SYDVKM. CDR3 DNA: TGTGCCAGCACCCAACCGGGCAGGGCGGAGACCCAGTACTTC. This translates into CASTQPGRAETQYF.

The chain's CDR3 is CASSSETGGTDTQYF. CDR3 bases: TGCGCCAGCAGCAGCGAAACTGGAGGGACAGATACGCAGTATTTT. The chain combines TRBV5-1 with TRBJ2-3; perhaps TRBD2 as D (6 bases). The CDR3 covers 15 residues. Germline V gene lookup returns CDR1 SGHRS and CDR2 YFSETQ. The V gene lost 4 bases and the J gene lost 3 bases, with 15 bases spanning the gap.

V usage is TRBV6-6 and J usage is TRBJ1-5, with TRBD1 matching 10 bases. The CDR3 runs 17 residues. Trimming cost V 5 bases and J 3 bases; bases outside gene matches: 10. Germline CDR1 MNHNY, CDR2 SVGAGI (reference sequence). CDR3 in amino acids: CASSPTPGTGVNQPQHF. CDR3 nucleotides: TGTGCCAGCAGTCCCACCCCCGGGACAGGGGTCAATCAGCCCCAGCATTTT.

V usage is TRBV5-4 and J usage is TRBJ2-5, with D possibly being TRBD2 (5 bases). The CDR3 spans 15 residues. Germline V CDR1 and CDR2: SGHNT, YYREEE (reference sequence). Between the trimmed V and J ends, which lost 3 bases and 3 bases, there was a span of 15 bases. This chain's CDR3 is CASSSTAVIKETQYF. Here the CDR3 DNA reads TGTGCCAGCAGCTCCACAGCGGTGATTAAAGAGACCCAGTACTTC.

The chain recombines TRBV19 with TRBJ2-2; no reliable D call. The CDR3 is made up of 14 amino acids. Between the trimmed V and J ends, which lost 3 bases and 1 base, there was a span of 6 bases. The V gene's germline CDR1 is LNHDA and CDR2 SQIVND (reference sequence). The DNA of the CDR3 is TGTGCCAGTAGTATCAGGCAGAACACCGGGGAGCTGTTTTTT. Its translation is CASSIRQNTGELFF.

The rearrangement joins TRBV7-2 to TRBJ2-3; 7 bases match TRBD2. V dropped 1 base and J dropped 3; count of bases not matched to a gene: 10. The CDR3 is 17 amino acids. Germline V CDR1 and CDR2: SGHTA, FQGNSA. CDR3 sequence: CASSLGSLAGVTDTQYF. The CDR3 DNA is TGTGCCAGCAGCTTAGGATCCCTGGCGGGGGTGACAGATACGCAGTATTTT.

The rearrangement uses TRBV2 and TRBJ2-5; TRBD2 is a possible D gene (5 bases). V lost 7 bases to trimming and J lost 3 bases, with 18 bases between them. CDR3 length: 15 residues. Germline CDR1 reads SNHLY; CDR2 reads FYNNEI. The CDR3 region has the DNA TGTGCCAGCAAGGAGGCCCATCAATGGAAAGAGACCCAGTACTTC. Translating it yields CASKEAHQWKETQYF.

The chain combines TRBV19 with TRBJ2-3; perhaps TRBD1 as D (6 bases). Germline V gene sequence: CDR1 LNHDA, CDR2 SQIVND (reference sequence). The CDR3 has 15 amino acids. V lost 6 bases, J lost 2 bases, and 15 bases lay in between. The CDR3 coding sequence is TGTGCCAGTAGCCCACTAGAGGGACACACAGATACGCAGTATTTT. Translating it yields CASSPLEGHTDTQYF.

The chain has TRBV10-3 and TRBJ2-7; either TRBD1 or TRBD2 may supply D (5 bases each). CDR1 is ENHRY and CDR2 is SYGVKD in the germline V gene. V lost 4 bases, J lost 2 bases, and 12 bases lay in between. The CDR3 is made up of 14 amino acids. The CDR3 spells CAISVRDRPYEQYF. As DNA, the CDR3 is TGTGCCATCAGTGTCCGGGACCGTCCCTACGAGCAGTACTTC.

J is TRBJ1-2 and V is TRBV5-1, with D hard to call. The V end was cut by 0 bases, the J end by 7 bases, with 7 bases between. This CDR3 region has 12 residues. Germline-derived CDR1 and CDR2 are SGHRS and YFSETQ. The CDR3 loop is CASSLGLGGYTF. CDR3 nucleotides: TGCGCCAGCAGCTTGGGTCTGGGTGGCTACACCTTC.

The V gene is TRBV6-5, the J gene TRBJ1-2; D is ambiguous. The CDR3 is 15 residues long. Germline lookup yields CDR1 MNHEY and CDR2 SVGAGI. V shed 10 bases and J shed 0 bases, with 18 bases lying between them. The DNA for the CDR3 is TGTGCCACCCAGTTGGTTGCGGAACCTAACTATGGCTACACCTTC. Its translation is CATQLVAEPNYGYTF.